This T cell receptor beta chain was recovered during a study of CD4 T cells in relation to SARS-CoV-2 and coronaviruses. Trimming cost V 5 bases and J 10 bases; bases outside gene matches: 5. Germline CDR1 and CDR2: MDHEN and SYDVKM. The CDR3 runs to 14 residues. CD4+ T cells from unexposed donors were obtained before the COVID-19 pandemic (2011-2018). CD4+ T cells were isolated from the cells after about 11 days of culture. Cells permitting, SARS-CoV-2 S/N and four cold-coronavirus spikes were tested on unexposed-donor CD4+ T cells. About this clone: Its antigen is still unknown.

Some clones are missing from TCRdb's copy, which holds only in-frame ones; the method was immunoSEQ multiplex PCR. The table has about 28,000 clones, less than 85% seen once. Sequenced material: CD4+ T cells from PBMCs, cultured in vitro. The chain uses TRBV28 and TRBJ1-4; 12 bases agree with TRBD1. The receptor's source is a human donor in good health. CDR3 amino acids: CASSPGTGGRKLFF. The CDR3 DNA sequence: TGTGCCAGCAGTCCCGGGACAGGGGGCAGAAAACTGTTTTTT. Combining the CDR3 with reference TRBV28 and TRBJ1-4 gives the whole variable domain DVKVTQSSRYLVKRTGEKVFLECVQDMDHENMFWYRQDPGLGLRLIYFSYDVKMKEKGDIPEGYSVSREKKERFSLILESASTNQTSMYLCASSPGTGGRKLFFGSGTQLSVL.